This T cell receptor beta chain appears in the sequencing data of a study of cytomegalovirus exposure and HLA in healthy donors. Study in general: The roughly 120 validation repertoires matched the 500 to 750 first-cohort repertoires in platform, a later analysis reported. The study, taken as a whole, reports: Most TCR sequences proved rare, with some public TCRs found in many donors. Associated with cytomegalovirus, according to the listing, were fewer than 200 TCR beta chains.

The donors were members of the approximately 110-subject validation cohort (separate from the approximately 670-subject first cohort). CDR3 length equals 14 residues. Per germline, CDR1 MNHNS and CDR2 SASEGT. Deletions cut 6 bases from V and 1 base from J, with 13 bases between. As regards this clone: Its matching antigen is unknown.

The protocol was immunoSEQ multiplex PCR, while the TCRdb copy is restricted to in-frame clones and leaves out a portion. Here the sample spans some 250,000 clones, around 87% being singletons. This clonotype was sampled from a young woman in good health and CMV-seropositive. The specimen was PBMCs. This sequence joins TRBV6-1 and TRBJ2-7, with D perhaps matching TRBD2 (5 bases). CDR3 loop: CASRMEADSYEQYF. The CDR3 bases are TGTGCCAGCAGGATGGAGGCCGATTCCTACGAGCAGTACTTC.